The 20 T cell receptor beta chains in this list originate from one sample, sequenced in a study of Ad26.COV2.S vaccination and SARS-CoV-2 variants. Treatment reported: 19 received Ad26.COV2.S at low or high dose, single or two shots; about five received placebo; per-sample allocation not given. Day 63 after the first injection of vaccine or placebo was the sampling time. Method: immunoSEQ multiplex PCR; TCRdb's copy keeps in-frame clones and lacks some. Altogether hundreds of thousands of clones are present, more than 75% being singletons, with the ten largest covering approximately 3.3%. Sequenced here: peripheral blood, sampled in a trial of Ad26.COV2.S vaccine versus placebo. These receptors were taken from a person aged 18 to 59 who received the Ad26.COV2.S COVID-19 vaccine or a placebo.

This clone has more than one count but fewer than ten. The CDR3 region has the DNA TGTGCCAGCAAAACGAACTACGAGCAGTACTTC. Protein sequence: CASKTNYEQYF. The rearrangement joins TRBV2 to TRBJ2-7, with D hard to call. The CDR3 has 11 residues. Germline-derived CDR1 and CDR2 are SNHLY and FYNNEI. Trimming pared 7 bases from V and 3 bases from J, leaving 7 bases between.

The V and J genes are TRBV4-1 and TRBJ2-3, with D tentatively TRBD1 (6 bases). Trimming left V 3 bases short and J 4 bases short, with 20 bases between. The CDR3 is 17 residues long. Germline V gene sequence: CDR1 MGHRA, CDR2 YSYEKL. The CDR3 sequence is CASSHPPVGAGADTQYF. CDR3 sequence (DNA): TGCGCCAGCAGCCATCCCCCCGTGGGAGCAGGGGCAGATACGCAGTATTTT.

J is TRBJ1-2 and V is TRBV10-3; D gene ambiguous. There are 12 residues in the CDR3. CDR1 and CDR2 from the germline V gene are ENHRY and SYGVKD. V lost 10 bases and J lost 4, with 13 bases in between. The CDR3 reads CASREDPYGYTF. CDR3 bases: TGTGCCAGCCGGGAGGACCCCTATGGCTACACCTTC.

This chain links TRBV24-1 with TRBJ1-1; TRBD1 matches at 9 bases. Looked up from germline, CDR1 is KGHDR and CDR2 is SFDVKD. V lost 2 bases and J lost 2; bases outside the gene matches: 8. There are 17 residues in the CDR3. The DNA of the CDR3 is TGTGCCACCAGTGATTCATACAGGGGGCCCGTTAACACTGAAGCTTTCTTT. Encoded protein: CATSDSYRGPVNTEAFF.

The chain has TRBV3-1 (or the pseudogene TRBV3-2) and TRBJ2-5; 7 positions agree with TRBD1. This CDR3 has 15 residues. Germline values: CDR1 LGHDT, CDR2 YNNKEL (reference sequence). J gave up 1 base and V 1 base, and 3 bases lay outside the gene matches. This CDR3 is CASSQGTGRQETQYF. The CDR3 bases are TGTGCCAGCAGCCAAGGGACAGGCCGCCAAGAGACCCAGTACTTC.

The rearrangement joins TRBV19 to TRBJ1-6; 7 nucleotides agree with TRBD1. CDR1 is LNHDA, CDR2 SQIVND, per germline (reference sequence). This CDR3 has 13 residues. Trimming took 9 bases from V and 11 from J; bases not matched to a gene: 10. CDR3 bases: TGTGCCAGCGGACAGGACCGCGCGACACCCCTCCACTTT. Translated, it gives CASGQDRATPLHF.

This clone has only a few counts. The chain uses TRBV15 and TRBJ2-3, with a possible D match to TRBD2 (6 bases). V was shortened by 3 bases and J by 1 base, with 11 bases between the two germline ends. The CDR3 contains 15 residues. Germline loops: CDR1 LNHNV, CDR2 YYDKDF (reference sequence). The CDR3 protein is CATSSLEGGTDTQYF. In nucleotides, the CDR3 is TGTGCCACCAGCAGTTTGGAGGGCGGCACAGATACGCAGTATTTT.

V usage is TRBV21-1 and J usage is TRBJ2-3; TRBD1, as called in the table, went unchecked against the DNA. TRBV21-1 is a pseudogene segment. This CDR3 spans 16 amino acids. For the CDR3, the DNA is TGTGCCAGCGACCCCAGGGGGCACCCCCCCACAGATACGCAGTATTTT. Its protein is CASDPRGHPPTDTQYF.

This rearrangement joins TRBV20-1 to TRBJ2-1; D gene unclear. Germline V lookup: CDR1 DFQATT, CDR2 SNEGSKA (reference sequence). The CDR3 loop spans 11 amino acids. Trimming took off 0 bases at V and 10 bases at J, with 7 bases between the two ends. CDR3 amino acids: CSARDRREQFF. The DNA of the CDR3 is TGCAGTGCTAGAGATCGGCGGGAGCAGTTCTTC.

This chain connects TRBV6-5 to TRBJ1-6; D not certain. Trimming took 6 bases from V and 7 from J, leaving 7 bases between them. Germline V lookup: CDR1 MNHEY, CDR2 SVGAGI. CDR3 length: 12 residues. DNA for the CDR3: TGTGCCAGCAGCAACAGAAATTCACCCCTCCACTTT. Protein sequence: CASSNRNSPLHF.

This sequence joins TRBV7-6 and TRBJ2-5; weak D call: TRBD2 (5 bases). Germline lookup yields CDR1 SGHVS and CDR2 FNYEAQ. Deletions cut 5 bases from V and 2 bases from J, with 12 bases between. The CDR3 extends over 14 amino acids. This CDR3 reads CASSPEAEQETQYF. The CDR3 DNA reads TGTGCCAGCAGCCCAGAAGCGGAACAAGAGACCCAGTACTTC. The variable domain in full, completed from reference TRBV7-6 and TRBJ2-5, reads GAGVSQSPRYKVTKRGQDVALRCDPISGHVSLYWYRQALGQGPEFLTYFNYEAQQDKSGLPNDRFSAERPEGSISTLTIQRTEQRDSAMYRCASSPEAEQETQYFGPGTRLLVL.

The rearrangement uses TRBV18 and TRBJ1-4; D gene ambiguous. The CDR3 is 17 residues long. The germline CDR1 and CDR2 sequences are KGHSH and LQKENI. Trimming pared 3 bases from V and 5 bases from J, leaving 19 bases between. CDR3 in amino acids: CASSPSVTALGNEKLFF. The CDR3 DNA is TGTGCCAGCTCACCTAGTGTGACTGCCCTCGGGAATGAAAAACTGTTTTTT.

V and J are TRBV14 and TRBJ1-1; D is unresolved. The CDR3 contains 13 residues. Trimming stripped 6 bases from V and 0 bases from J, with 8 bases between. The germline V gene has CDR1 SGHDN and CDR2 FVKESK. CDR3 DNA sequence: TGTGCCAGCAGTCCTTCTATGAACACTGAAGCTTTCTTT. Protein sequence: CASSPSMNTEAFF.

In the case of this clone: Distinct nucleotide sequences in the sample also encode this CDR3. V and J are TRBV7-2 and TRBJ2-3, with D perhaps given as TRBD1 or TRBD2 (5 bases each). From germline, CDR1 is SGHTA and CDR2 FQGNSA. The CDR3 extends over 15 amino acids. The germline V and J ends were trimmed by 1 base and 1 base, with 9 bases remaining between them. The CDR3 region has the DNA TGTGCCAGCAGCTTAGGGGACCGCCGCACAGATACGCAGTATTTT. This translates into CASSLGDRRTDTQYF.

The chain recombines TRBV12-3 or TRBV12-4 with TRBJ1-1; D call uncertain. Trimming pared 8 bases from V and 12 bases from J, leaving 19 bases between. There are 12 residues in the CDR3. The CDR3 region is CASEAQPLGTFF. The CDR3 bases are TGTGCCAGCGAAGCTCAGCCCCTTGGGACTTTCTTT.

The chain is built from TRBV4-3 and TRBJ1-2, with D perhaps matching TRBD1 (5 bases). Trimming cost V 2 bases and J 10 bases, with 14 bases left between them. The germline V gene has CDR1 LGHNA and CDR2 YSLEER. This CDR3 is built from 13 residues. CDR3: CASSQLTGGDYTF. CDR3 in DNA: TGCGCCAGCAGCCAACTTACGGGAGGGGACTACACCTTC.

This chain joins TRBV3-1 (or the pseudogene TRBV3-2) and TRBJ2-1; 10 bases fit TRBD2. V shed 4 bases, J shed 5 bases, and the junction held 5 bases outside the gene matches. Germline CDR1 is LGHDT and CDR2 is YNNKEL (reference sequence). This CDR3 contains 15 residues. CDR3 coding DNA: TGTGCCAGCAGCCCTACTAGCGGGATAGACAATGAGCAGTTCTTC. This translates into CASSPTSGIDNEQFF.

This chain links TRBV7-2 with TRBJ2-3; D ambiguous. Deletions cut 1 base from V and 0 bases from J, with 11 bases between. This CDR3 contains 16 residues. The germline V gene encodes CDR1 SGHTA and CDR2 FQGNSA. CDR3 in amino acids: CASSLGPRLSTDTQYF. CDR3 coding DNA: TGTGCCAGCAGCTTAGGGCCCAGGCTTAGCACAGATACGCAGTATTTT.

This clone was counted once. The rearrangement uses TRBV5-1 and TRBJ2-3; D not resolved. This CDR3 region has 14 residues. Germline V gives CDR1 SGHRS, CDR2 YFSETQ. Trimming took 3 bases from V and 2 from J, leaving 10 bases between them. The CDR3 spells CASSSTEVTDTQYF. CDR3 DNA sequence: TGCGCCAGCAGCTCGACCGAAGTCACAGATACGCAGTATTTT.

This clone was detected once. CDR3 coding DNA: TGTGCCAGCAGTGACGCCTGGGACAGGGAAGGCTACACCTTC. As protein: CASSDAWDREGYTF. The chain joins TRBV6-1 to TRBJ1-2; 9 bases fit TRBD1. V shed 3 bases and J 8 bases; nucleotides not matched to a gene: 7. The CDR3 totals 14 residues. The V gene's germline CDR1 is MNHNS and CDR2 SASEGT.